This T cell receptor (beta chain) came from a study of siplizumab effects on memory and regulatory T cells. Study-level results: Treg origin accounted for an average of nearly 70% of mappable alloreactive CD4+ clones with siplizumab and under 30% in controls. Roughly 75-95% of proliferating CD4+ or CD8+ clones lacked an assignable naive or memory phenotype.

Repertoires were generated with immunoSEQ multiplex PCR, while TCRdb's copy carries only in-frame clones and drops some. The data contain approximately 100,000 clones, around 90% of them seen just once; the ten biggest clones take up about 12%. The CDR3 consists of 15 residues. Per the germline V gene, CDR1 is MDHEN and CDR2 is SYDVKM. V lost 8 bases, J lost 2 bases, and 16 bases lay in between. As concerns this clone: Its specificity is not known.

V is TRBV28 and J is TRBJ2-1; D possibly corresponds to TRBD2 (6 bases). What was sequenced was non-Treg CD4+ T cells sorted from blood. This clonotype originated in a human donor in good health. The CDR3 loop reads CASPKDGGPYNEQFF. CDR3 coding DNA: TGTGCCAGCCCGAAAGACGGGGGTCCCTACAATGAGCAGTTCTTC.